The 16 T cell receptor beta chains reported below all come from one sample, sequenced in a study of chronic HIV infection and antiretroviral therapy. Each CDR3 protein gets one entry after TCRdb re-called the 5' RACE reads with MiXCR. Here the sample spans tens of thousands of distinct CDR3 sequences, about 9.7% being singletons. Sequencing was carried out using peripheral blood. The source is an adult who had HIV and had not received antiretroviral therapy, or was an uninfected healthy control (not recorded which).

This chain joins TRBV11-2 and TRBJ1-1; D is possibly TRBD1 (5 bases). The germline V gene encodes CDR1 SGHAT and CDR2 FQNNGV. This CDR3 is built from 14 residues. Deletions cut 3 bases from V and 1 base from J, with 9 bases between. As DNA, the CDR3 is TGTGCCAGCAGCTTTCTGGGGACGAACACTGAAGCTTTCTTT. Translated, it gives CASSFLGTNTEAFF.

This clonotype was detected ten times or more. The rearrangement links TRBV20-1 to TRBJ1-5, with D unclear. This CDR3 region has 15 residues. The germline V gene has CDR1 DFQATT and CDR2 SNEGSKA (reference sequence). V lost 2 bases and J 1 base, leaving 12 bases between the germline ends. CDR3 sequence (DNA): TGCAGTGCTAGAACGGTCGATGGCAGCAATCAGCCCCAGCATTTT. This codes for CSARTVDGSNQPQHF.

This clonotype has only a few counts. This chain's CDR3 is CASTPYNEQFF. The CDR3, as DNA: TGTGCCAGCACTCCTTACAATGAGCAGTTCTTC. This chain links TRBV4-2 with TRBJ2-1; D not resolved. This CDR3 has 11 amino acids. In germline, CDR1 is LGHNA, CDR2 YNFKEQ. V lost 7 bases, J lost 4 bases, and 5 bases lay in between.

The rearrangement joins TRBV3-1 to TRBJ2-4; 8 bases are a match to TRBD2. After removal of 0 bases from V and 0 bases from J, the junction contained 7 bases not matched to a gene. The CDR3 totals 18 residues. The germline gives CDR1 LGHDT, CDR2 YNNKEL (reference sequence). CDR3 bases: TGTGCCAGCAGCCAAGATTACGGCGGGGGGATAGCCAAAAACATTCAGTACTTC. It specifies CASSQDYGGGIAKNIQYF.

In this sample, this clonotype turned up many times. V gene TRBV6-2 or TRBV6-3 combines with J gene TRBJ2-5; a weak D match, TRBD1 (6 bases). V lost 4 bases to trimming and J lost 2 bases, with 17 bases between them. Per germline, CDR1 MNHEY and CDR2 SVGEGT. The CDR3 is made up of 16 amino acids. The CDR3 loop is CASSWDIRPPQETQYF. DNA of the CDR3: TGTGCCAGCAGTTGGGACATCCGACCCCCTCAAGAGACCCAGTACTTC.

This clonotype appeared a few times. V usage is TRBV6-6 and J usage is TRBJ1-2; TRBD1 might be the D (6 bases). This CDR3 is 11 amino acids long. Per germline, CDR1 MNHNY and CDR2 SVGAGI (reference sequence). The CDR3 sequence: CAAQGTDGYTF. The CDR3 DNA sequence: TGTGCAGCTCAGGGGACGGATGGCTACACCTTC.

This clonotype was picked up many times. The gene calls are TRBV29-1 and TRBJ1-3, with a tentative D call TRBD1 (5 bases). Trimming removed 7 bases at V and 1 base at J, with 14 bases between. The length of the CDR3 is 14 residues. Germline V gene data show CDR1 as SQVTM and CDR2 as ANQGSEA. The CDR3 here is CSANVGVSGNTIYF. DNA of the CDR3: TGCAGCGCCAACGTGGGGGTTTCTGGAAACACCATATATTTT. Together with reference TRBV29-1 and TRBJ1-3, the CDR3 gives the full variable domain: SAVISQKPSRDICQRGTSLTIQCQVDSQVTMMFWYRQQPGQSLTLIATANQGSEATYESGFVIDKFPISRPNLTFSTLTVSNMSPEDSSIYLCSANVGVSGNTIYFGEGSWLTVV.

The rearrangement links TRBV2 to TRBJ2-1; 11 bases are shared with TRBD2. Trimming took 2 bases from V and 0 from J; bases not matched to a gene: 12. The germline V gene has CDR1 SNHLY and CDR2 FYNNEI. The CDR3 runs to 20 residues. The CDR3 bases are TGTGCCAGCAGTGAAAGTGCTAGCGGGGGGCCCCGGAGCTCCTACAATGAGCAGTTCTTC. It translates to CASSESASGGPRSSYNEQFF.

This clonotype appeared many times. The J gene is TRBJ2-3, the V gene TRBV7-9; possibly TRBD1 or TRBD2 for D (5 bases each). The CDR3 loop spans 11 amino acids. Looked up from germline, CDR1 is SEHNR and CDR2 is FQNEAQ (reference sequence). Trimming cost V 6 bases and J 6 bases, with 7 bases left between them. Here the CDR3 reads CASRRGDTQYF. The CDR3 region has the DNA TGTGCCAGCAGGAGGGGTGATACGCAGTATTTT.

This clonotype was counted ten times or more. CDR3 bases: TGTGCCAGCAGCTCCACGGGCTTCCCACGAGGAAACACCATATATTTT. Translation: CASSSTGFPRGNTIYF. V usage is TRBV3-1 and J usage is TRBJ1-3; D uncertain. CDR1 is LGHDT and CDR2 is YNNKEL in the germline V gene (reference sequence). CDR3 length equals 16 residues. Deletions cut 5 bases from V and 4 bases from J, with 18 bases between.

This clonotype occurred many times. The V call is TRBV6-1, the J call TRBJ2-7; D unclear. Trimming removed 2 bases from V and 2 bases from J, with 4 bases in between. The germline CDR1 and CDR2 sequences are MNHNS and SASEGT. The CDR3 spans 12 residues. CDR3 protein: CASSEPPYEQYF. The CDR3, as DNA: TGTGCCAGCAGTGAACCGCCCTACGAGCAGTACTTC.

This clonotype was picked up many times. DNA for the CDR3: TGTGCCACCAGCAGAGATCTAGCGGGATCCCACTACGAGCAGTACTTC. Its protein is CATSRDLAGSHYEQYF. The chain combines TRBV15 with TRBJ2-7, with 9 bases that match TRBD2. V shed 0 bases and J 3 bases; nucleotides not matched to a gene: 6. This CDR3 has 16 amino acids. Per germline, CDR1 LNHNV and CDR2 YYDKDF (reference sequence).

A few counts support this clonotype. The rearrangement uses TRBV7-8 and TRBJ1-4; D is unclear. V lost 5 bases to trimming and J lost 3 bases, with 22 bases between them. The CDR3 extends over 18 amino acids. Germline V CDR1 and CDR2: SGHVS, FQNEAQ. The CDR3, as DNA: TGTGCCAGCAGCCTACCGGCGGTTGGGGAGGGCTCTAATGAAAAACTGTTTTTT. Amino acid sequence: CASSLPAVGEGSNEKLFF.

This clonotype occurred many times. The chain couples TRBV15 to TRBJ1-2; 7 nucleotides agree with TRBD1. In germline, CDR1 is LNHNV, CDR2 YYDKDF (reference sequence). CDR3 length equals 16 residues. The V and J ends lost 0 bases and 4 bases, in that order; junction bases with no gene match: 8. CDR3 bases: TGTGCCACCAGCAGAGATAAAGCCGAGGGGGCCTATGGCTACACCTTC. This translates into CATSRDKAEGAYGYTF.

In its sample, this clonotype was seen many times. The chain combines TRBV5-6 with TRBJ2-5, with D hard to call. Trimming left V 7 bases short and J 0 bases short, with 7 bases between. Per the germline V gene, CDR1 is SGHDT and CDR2 is YYEEEE. CDR3 length equals 12 residues. The CDR3 reads CASSGYQETQYF. In DNA form, the CDR3 reads TGTGCCAGCTCTGGCTACCAAGAGACCCAGTACTTC.

Many counts were recorded for this clonotype. The V and J genes are TRBV11-2 and TRBJ2-3; 10 bases map to TRBD2. The ends lost 2 bases at V and 2 bases at J; junction bases unmatched: 4. The germline V gene has CDR1 SGHAT and CDR2 FQNNGV. This CDR3 comprises 16 residues. CDR3 DNA: TGTGCCAGCAGCTTATCTAGCGGGGGCATCACAGATACGCAGTATTTT. Its protein is CASSLSSGGITDTQYF.